In its sample, the clone carrying this T cell receptor (beta chain) was seen many times. Its antigen is unknown. CDR1 SGHTA and CDR2 FQGNSA come from the germline V gene. Trimming removed 2 bases at V and 0 bases at J, with 6 bases between. CDR3 length: 14 residues. The entirety of the isolated RNA underwent reverse transcription, so expressed TCRB transcripts were sequenced. Each sample of naive, central memory or regulatory T cells had, on average, around 3.3 million reads. Sequencing was performed with immunoSEQ multiplex PCR; in TCRdb, only in-frame clones are kept and a portion is missing. The table lists over 150,000 clones, roughly 8% of them singletons. This entry belongs to a study of beta chain features in type 1 diabetes. General study findings and limits: Over-representation of high TCR-expressing cells was a possible consequence of cDNA sequencing. PCR might pick shorter templates more often, in the same way for patients and controls. Type 1 diabetes patients showed a moderate but significant shortening of TCRB CDR3s in all four CD4+ subsets.

Input material: central memory CD4+ T cells from blood. This TCR derives from a man younger than 35 with type 1 diabetes. The J gene is TRBJ2-3, the V gene TRBV7-2; D is undetermined. Here the CDR3 reads CASSLSSSTDTQYF. The DNA for the CDR3 is TGTGCCAGCAGCTTATCTAGTAGCACAGATACGCAGTATTTT.